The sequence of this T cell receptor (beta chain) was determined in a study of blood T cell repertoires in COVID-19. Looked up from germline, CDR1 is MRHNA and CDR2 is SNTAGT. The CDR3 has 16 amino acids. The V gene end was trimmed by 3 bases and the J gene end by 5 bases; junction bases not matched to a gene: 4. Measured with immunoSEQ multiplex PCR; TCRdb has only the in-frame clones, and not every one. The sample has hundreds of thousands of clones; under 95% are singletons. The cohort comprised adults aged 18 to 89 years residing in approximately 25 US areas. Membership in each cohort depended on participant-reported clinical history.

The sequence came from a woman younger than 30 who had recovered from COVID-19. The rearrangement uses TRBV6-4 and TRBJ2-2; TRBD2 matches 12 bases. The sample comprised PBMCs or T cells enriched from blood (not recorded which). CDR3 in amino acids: CASSESTSGGTGELFF. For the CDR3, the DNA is TGTGCCAGCAGTGAATCGACTAGCGGGGGAACCGGGGAGCTGTTTTTT.